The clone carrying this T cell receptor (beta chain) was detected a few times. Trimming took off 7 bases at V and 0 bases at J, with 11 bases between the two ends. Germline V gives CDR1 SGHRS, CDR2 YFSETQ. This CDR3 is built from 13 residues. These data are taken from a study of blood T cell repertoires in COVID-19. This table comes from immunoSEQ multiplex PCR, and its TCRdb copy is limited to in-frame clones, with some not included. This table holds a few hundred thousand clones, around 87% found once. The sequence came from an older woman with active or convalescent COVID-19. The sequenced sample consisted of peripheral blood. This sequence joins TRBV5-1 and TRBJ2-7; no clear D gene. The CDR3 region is CASGSGLSYEQYF. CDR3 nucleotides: TGCGCCAGCGGATCAGGCCTCTCCTACGAGCAGTACTTC.